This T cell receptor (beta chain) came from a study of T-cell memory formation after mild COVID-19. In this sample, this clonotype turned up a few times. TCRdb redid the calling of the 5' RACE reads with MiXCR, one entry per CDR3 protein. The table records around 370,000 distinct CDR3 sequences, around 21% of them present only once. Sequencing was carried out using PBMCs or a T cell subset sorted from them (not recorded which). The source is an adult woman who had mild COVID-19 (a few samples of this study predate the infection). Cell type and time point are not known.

For the CDR3, the DNA is TGTGCCAGCAGTGAATATCGAGGGTCTGGCACTGAAGCTTTCTTT. Its translation is CASSEYRGSGTEAFF. The chain carries TRBV2 and TRBJ1-1; unclear D gene. The CDR3 is 15 amino acids. CDR1 is SNHLY and CDR2 is FYNNEI in the germline V gene. V lost 2 bases to trimming and J lost 4 bases, with 14 bases between them.